Each of the 31 T cell receptor beta chains below was sequenced from the same sample in a study of CD4 and CD8 cells across lung adenocarcinoma regions. TCRdb reprocessed the PCR reads via MiXCR and lists one record per CDR3 protein. This table has over 20,000 distinct CDR3 sequences, over 50% appearing once. What was sequenced was CD8+ T cells from the center of a lung tumor. These receptors came from a female donor with lung adenocarcinoma. The CD4 and CD8 labels of this study may be unreliable.

V and J are TRBV24-1 and TRBJ2-1, with TRBD2 matching 9 bases. Unmatched junction bases numbered 7, after V lost 8 bases and J lost 12 bases. The CDR3 has 12 residues. CDR1 is KGHDR and CDR2 is SFDVKD in the germline V gene. The CDR3 region has the DNA TGTGCCACCATGGGTAGCGGGGGCCCGCAGTTCTTC. It translates to CATMGSGGPQFF.

The chain employs TRBV27 and TRBJ2-5; D may correspond to TRBD1 or TRBD2 (5 bases each). CDR3 length equals 15 residues. Trimming cost V 8 bases and J 6 bases, with 22 bases left between them. CDR1 and CDR2 (germline): MNHEY, SMNVEV (reference sequence). Here the CDR3 reads CASGSTGPGSKTQYF. CDR3 coding DNA: TGTGCCAGCGGTTCTACGGGACCGGGCTCCAAGACCCAGTACTTC.

This chain uses TRBV6-1 with TRBJ1-2; no firm D call. The CDR3 sequence is 13 residues long. The V end was cut by 6 bases, the J end by 7 bases, with 15 bases between. CDR1 and CDR2 from the germline V gene are MNHNS and SASEGT. CDR3 loop: CASSETVAGGYTF. The CDR3 DNA reads TGTGCCAGCAGCGAGACGGTGGCCGGTGGCTACACCTTC.

In its sample, this clonotype ranks as large. The rearrangement links TRBV6-5 to TRBJ2-3; 8 nucleotides align to TRBD1. Trimming took 2 bases from V and 2 from J; bases not matched to a gene: 3. CDR3 length: 15 residues. Germline assignment: CDR1 MNHEY and CDR2 SVGAGI. In DNA, the CDR3 is TGTGCCAGCAGTTACCAGGGGGCTTACACAGATACGCAGTATTTT. Translation: CASSYQGAYTDTQYF.

This clonotype was counted a single time. Mismatch with germline at one junction end may stem from a read error. The chain carries TRBV10-1 and TRBJ2-5, with D possibly being TRBD1 (6 bases). Germline lookup yields CDR1 WNHNN and CDR2 SYGVQD (reference sequence). The CDR3 has 13 residues. This CDR3 is CASSEGGAETQSF. Here the CDR3 DNA reads TGCGCCAGCAGTGAAGGGGGAGCAGAGACCCAGTCTTTC.

This clonotype was counted a few times. The junction and the germline gene differ at one end; a read error may be behind it. The rearrangement joins TRBV27 to TRBJ2-3; D not resolved. Germline CDR1 and CDR2: MNHEY and SMNVEV (reference sequence). The CDR3 loop spans 11 amino acids. The CDR3 sequence: CASRAPDTQYF. DNA for the CDR3: TGTGCCAGCCGTGCTCCAGATACGCAGTATTTC.

This clonotype showed up just once. A much larger clone sits a single nucleotide away, making a read error possible. The chain is built from TRBV6-5 and TRBJ2-4; TRBD2 matches 9 bases. J was trimmed by 13 bases and V by 1 base; bases with no gene match: 8. The CDR3 is 14 amino acids. The V gene's germline CDR1 is MNHEY and CDR2 SVGAGI. This CDR3 is CASSYYSGSLEQYF. The DNA for the CDR3 is TGTGCCAGCAGTTACTATAGCGGGAGCCTTGAGCAGTACTTC.

Regarding this clonotype: An end of the junction does not agree with germline; a read error may underlie this. The gene calls are TRBV27 and TRBJ2-1; 13 bases map to TRBD2. Germline V gene lookup returns CDR1 MNHEY and CDR2 SMNVEV (reference sequence). The CDR3 has 16 amino acids. The CDR3: CASSSPGTSGTEEQFF. In DNA, the CDR3 is TGTGCCAGCAGCTCTCCGGGGACTAGCGGGACTGAGGAGCAGTTTTTT.

The rearrangement links TRBV6-5 to TRBJ2-5, with D possibly being TRBD1 (6 bases). Trimming removed 0 bases from V and 0 bases from J, with 11 bases in between. This CDR3 has 16 amino acids. The germline CDR1 and CDR2 sequences are MNHEY and SVGAGI. The CDR3 spells CASSYSSRGYQETQYF. The CDR3 nucleotides are TGTGCCAGCAGTTACTCGAGCAGGGGATACCAAGAGACCCAGTACTTC.

The genes are TRBV12-3 or TRBV12-4 and TRBJ2-3; 7 bases are shared with TRBD2. V was clipped by 5 bases and J by 6 bases; unmatched bases: 17. This CDR3 comprises 17 residues. CDR3 sequence (DNA): TGTGCCAGCAGTGCGAACCTTATAGCGGGTTCCAAGGATACGCAGTATTTT. Its translation is CASSANLIAGSKDTQYF.

The V call is TRBV4-1, the J call TRBJ2-3, with D tentatively TRBD1 (5 bases). Germline lookup yields CDR1 MGHRA and CDR2 YSYEKL. Deletions cut 4 bases from V and 2 bases from J, with 10 bases between. This CDR3 region has 14 residues. CDR3 in DNA: TGCGCCAGCAGCCTCGGACAAGTCACAGATACGCAGTATTTT. This translates into CASSLGQVTDTQYF.

Comment on this clonotype: A read error may produce the germline difference seen at one junction end. V gene TRBV10-3 combines with J gene TRBJ2-3; D is tentatively TRBD1 or TRBD2 (6 bases each). Per the germline V gene, CDR1 is ENHRY and CDR2 is SYGVKD. This CDR3 region has 17 residues. The CDR3 sequence is CASSEPLKGGSTGTQYF. Written as DNA, the CDR3 is TGTGCCAGCAGTGAGCCACTCAAGGGGGGCAGCACAGGTACGCAGTATTTT.

This clonotype was detected many times. The chain has TRBV7-8 and TRBJ2-1; 8 positions agree with TRBD1. The CDR3 is made up of 14 amino acids. CDR1 SGHVS and CDR2 FQNEAQ come from the germline V gene. Unmatched junction bases numbered 4, after V lost 5 bases and J lost 4 bases. The CDR3 region has the DNA TGTGCCAGCAGCGCCCACAGGGGGTACAATGAGCAGTTCTTC. Residues: CASSAHRGYNEQFF.

The chain couples TRBV6-8 to TRBJ2-3; 8 bases are a match to TRBD2. CDR3 size: 16 residues. After removal of 5 bases from V and 12 bases from J, the junction contained 19 bases not matched to a gene. Germline V gene sequence: CDR1 MNHGY, CDR2 SAAAGT. The CDR3, as DNA: TGTGCCAGCAGTGACCCGGGGGGGGGCGGCACAGACACTCAGTATTTT. Its protein is CASSDPGGGGTDTQYF.

The chain has TRBV5-1 and TRBJ2-3; TRBD2 agrees at 10 bases. J lost 10 bases, V lost 4 bases, and 21 bases had no gene match. CDR3 length equals 18 residues. Germline V gene sequence: CDR1 SGHRS, CDR2 YFSETQ. CDR3 bases: TGCGCCAGCAGCCCGGGAGTAGCGGGAGGTGTGAGCACAGGGGCGCAGTATTTT. It encodes CASSPGVAGGVSTGAQYF.

This clonotype was seen only a few times. The rearrangement joins TRBV28 to TRBJ2-1; D remains ambiguous. V was pared by 3 bases and J by 2 bases, with 8 bases between. In germline, CDR1 is MDHEN, CDR2 SYDVKM. The CDR3 is 14 residues long. The CDR3 DNA reads TGTGCCAGCAGTTTTGGCAACCCCTACAATGAGCAGTTCTTC. It yields the protein CASSFGNPYNEQFF.

The chain joins TRBV6-5 to TRBJ2-1, with D perhaps TRBD1 (5 bases). The J call may be mistaken, given a closer DNA end match to TRBJ2-7. The CDR3 consists of 11 residues. Looked up from germline, CDR1 is MNHEY and CDR2 is SVGAGI. CDR3 loop: CASSYRGEQYF. The CDR3 region has the DNA TGTGCCAGCAGTTACAGGGGCGAGCAGTACTTC.

There are many counts of this clonotype. The rearrangement joins TRBV27 to TRBJ2-2, with a tentative D call TRBD1 (6 bases). Deletions cut 8 bases from V and 4 bases from J, with 32 bases between. The CDR3 is 20 amino acids. Germline CDR1 MNHEY, CDR2 SMNVEV (reference sequence). The chain's CDR3 is CASLNPRNIQGVYPTGELFF. DNA for the CDR3: TGTGCCAGCCTGAACCCCAGAAACATACAGGGTGTGTATCCCACCGGGGAGCTGTTTTTT.

As for this clonotype: At one end the junction does not follow the germline gene, possibly because of a read error. This rearrangement joins TRBV10-1 to TRBJ2-3, with TRBD1 as a possible D gene (6 bases). Near its end, the DNA agrees better with TRBJ2-7, so the J call may be wrong. The CDR3 sequence is 14 residues long. Germline V gives CDR1 WNHNN, CDR2 SYGVQD (reference sequence). In DNA, the CDR3 is TGCGCGAGCAGTGGGGGCCGGCGCACAGAGACGCAGTACTTC. Translated: CASSGGRRTETQYF.

As to this clonotype: A much larger clone lies a single base off, so this may be a read error. The genes are TRBV7-2 and TRBJ2-5; possibly TRBD2 for D (6 bases). Germline assignment: CDR1 SGHTA and CDR2 FQGNSA. CDR3 length: 13 residues. The V gene lost 5 bases and the J gene lost 11 bases, with 18 bases spanning the gap. The chain's CDR3 is CASSTHSSREQYF. CDR3 coding DNA: TGTGCCAGCAGCACCCACTCTAGTCGGGAGCAGTACTTC. The complete variable domain, with remaining parts taken from reference TRBV7-2 and TRBJ2-5, reads GAGVSQSPSNKVTEKGKDVELRCDPISGHTALYWYRQSLGQGLEFLIYFQGNSAPDKSGLPSDRFSAERTGGSVSTLTIQRTQQEDSAVYLCASSTHSSREQYFGPGTRLLVL.

This clonotype was seen only a few times. The chain carries TRBV10-1 and TRBJ2-5, with TRBD2 as a possible D gene (6 bases). Between the trimmed V and J ends, which lost 3 bases and 2 bases, there was a span of 10 bases. Germline V gene sequence: CDR1 WNHNN, CDR2 SYGVQD (reference sequence). The CDR3 contains 14 residues. As DNA, the CDR3 is TGCGCCAGCAGTGACTCCCGGGAGCAAGAGACCCAGTACTTC. It specifies CASSDSREQETQYF.

V gene TRBV5-1 combines with J gene TRBJ1-1, with D perhaps TRBD1 (5 bases). This CDR3 has 14 amino acids. Germline CDR1 and CDR2: SGHRS and YFSETQ. Trimming took off 2 bases at V and 6 bases at J, with 14 bases between the two ends. This CDR3 reads CASSFDGGRSEAFF. In DNA, the CDR3 is TGCGCCAGCAGCTTCGACGGGGGTCGATCTGAAGCTTTCTTT.

The rearrangement joins TRBV27 to TRBJ2-3, with D unclear. The J call may not be correct, given that the DNA end is closer to TRBJ2-7. CDR1 MNHEY and CDR2 SMNVEV come from the germline V gene (reference sequence). This CDR3 comprises 12 residues. The CDR3, as DNA: TGTGCGGGCCGGTGCGTCACAGACACGCAGTACTTC. It yields the protein CAGRCVTDTQYF.

This clonotype is categorized as medium-sized. This sequence joins TRBV6-1 and TRBJ2-3; D is possibly TRBD2 (5 bases). Germline V CDR1 and CDR2: MNHNS, SASEGT. Trimming removed 0 bases at V and 6 bases at J, with 16 bases between. CDR3 size: 16 residues. The CDR3 sequence is CASSEAGLTFPDTQYF. CDR3 nucleotides: TGTGCCAGCAGTGAAGCAGGACTCACATTCCCGGATACGCAGTATTTT.

This clonotype appeared many times. The V gene is TRBV7-2, the J gene TRBJ2-7; 9 nucleotides match TRBD1. The CDR3 runs 12 residues. V was pared by 10 bases and J by 3 bases, with 4 bases of the junction left unmatched. In germline, CDR1 is SGHTA, CDR2 FQGNSA. In nucleotides, the CDR3 is TGTGCCACTACGGGACAGGGCTACGAGCAGTACTTC. This codes for CATTGQGYEQYF.

This clonotype has more than one count but fewer than ten. The chain links TRBV6-5 to TRBJ2-1; TRBD2 might be the D (6 bases). The CDR3 consists of 18 residues. V was cut by 5 bases and J by 1 base, with 21 bases left in between. Germline loops: CDR1 MNHEY, CDR2 SVGAGI. Written as DNA, the CDR3 is TGTGCCAGCAGTGGCTCGAGGGCTAGCGCGAAGTCCTACAATGAGCAGTTCTTC. Translation: CASSGSRASAKSYNEQFF.

This chain joins TRBV10-1 and TRBJ2-1; D is unresolved. Trimming took off 1 base at V and 10 bases at J, with 11 bases between the two ends. Per the germline V gene, CDR1 is WNHNN and CDR2 is SYGVQD (reference sequence). CDR3 length: 13 residues. The CDR3 DNA reads as TGCGCCAGCAGTGAGTTTTCAGGCCAAGAGCAGTTCTTC. The encoded protein is CASSEFSGQEQFF.

This clonotype was observed a single time. A much larger clonotype is one base distant, so this may be a read error. V usage is TRBV7-2 and J usage is TRBJ2-5; TRBD2 matches 7 bases. This CDR3 is 13 amino acids long. In germline, CDR1 is SGHTA, CDR2 FQGNSA. Trimming at V came to 5 bases and at J to 11 bases, leaving 11 bases not matched to a gene. CDR3 DNA sequence: TGTGCCAGCAGCCCTACTACCAGCGGGGAGCAGTACTTC. Translated: CASSPTTSGEQYF.

This clonotype was seen a few times. The chain employs TRBV6-1 and TRBJ2-3; 12 bases align to TRBD2. The trim removed 6 bases at V and 11 bases at J, leaving 12 bases unmatched. In germline, CDR1 is MNHNS, CDR2 SASEGT. This CDR3 has 15 residues. The CDR3 loop is CASSGLAGNTGKQYF. CDR3 coding DNA: TGTGCCAGCAGCGGACTAGCGGGAAACACCGGGAAGCAGTATTTT.

The chain combines TRBV6-1 with TRBJ2-5, with 9 bases fitting TRBD2. The DNA matches TRBJ2-7 better at its end, which makes the J call doubtful. Germline CDR1 is MNHNS and CDR2 is SASEGT. The CDR3 is 15 amino acids. DNA for the CDR3: TGTGCCAGCAGTGAGTGGGCGGGAGGGCGCTACGAGCAGTACTTC. Its translation is CASSEWAGGRYEQYF.

Points on this clonotype: A much larger clone differs by one base, so this may be a read error. The gene calls are TRBV25-1 and TRBJ2-1; possibly TRBD1 or TRBD2 for D (5 bases each). This CDR3 is 13 amino acids long. V was pared by 5 bases and J by 13 bases, with 18 bases between. Germline CDR1 reads MGHDK; CDR2 reads SYGVNS. CDR3 coding DNA: TGTGCCAGCAGTTCAGGGACCCGAGGGACCCAGTTCTTC. Protein sequence: CASSSGTRGTQFF. The variable domain in full, with the rest retrieved from reference TRBV25-1 and TRBJ2-1, is EADIYQTPRYLVIGTGKKITLECSQTMGHDKMYWYQQDPGMELHLIHYSYGVNSTEKGDLSSESTVSRIRTEHFPLTLESARPSHTSQYLCASSSGTRGTQFFGPGTRLTVL.